A single sample gave rise to the 2 T cell receptor beta chains below, sequenced in a study of shared clonotypes between healthy human individuals. This table comes from immunoSEQ multiplex PCR, and its TCRdb copy is limited to in-frame clones, with some not included. The table includes about 680,000 clones, about 78% detected once. The sequencing input was memory CD4+ T cells sorted from blood. Noted subset: CD45RA-negative fraction. The receptors were gathered from a woman aged 25 to 39 in good health.

The V gene is TRBV10-2, the J gene TRBJ2-7, with 8 nucleotides matching TRBD1. V shed 6 bases and J 3 bases; nucleotides not matched to a gene: 7. The germline CDR1 and CDR2 sequences are WSHSY and SAAADI. CDR3 length: 14 amino acids. The CDR3 DNA is TGCGCCAGCAGAGACAGGGACAGGATCTACGAGCAGTACTTC. This encodes CASRDRDRIYEQYF.

The gene calls are TRBV25-1 and TRBJ2-2; D might be TRBD1 (6 bases). The V end lost 1 base, the J end lost 3 bases, and 12 bases lay between the germline ends. The CDR3 extends over 16 amino acids. The germline V gene encodes CDR1 MGHDK and CDR2 SYGVNS. CDR3 sequence (DNA): TGTGCCAGCAGTGAATTGGGCAGGGGCGACACCGGGGAGCTGTTTTTT. The encoded protein is CASSELGRGDTGELFF.